This T cell receptor (beta chain) derives from a study of cytomegalovirus exposure and HLA in healthy donors (dated by TCRdb to the late 2010s). As for the study more broadly: According to a later analysis, the approximately 120 validation repertoires were produced on the same platform as the roughly 720 repertoires of the first cohort. The study was designed to test whether signatures of past pathogen exposure could be identified by cataloging public T cell receptors. A separate validation cohort of over a hundred different subjects was used in addition to the approximately 640-subject first cohort. High-throughput TCR immunosequencing, statistical association of individual TCRs with disease status, and machine learning were combined to predict cytomegalovirus infection status. Broad study findings and their caveats: Three of the identified cytomegalovirus-associated TCR beta chains were confirmed in vitro to be specific for cytomegalovirus antigens. Across donors, most TCR sequences were observed very rarely, whereas some public TCRs were present in many individuals. A later analysis found that TCRs clustered in the first cohort also tended to co-occur in the 120 or so validation repertoires, with approximately 95% of cluster scores above 0. In both the original and validation cohorts, the classifier was reported to diagnose cytomegalovirus status with high specificity and sensitivity. The authors suggested that the approach could potentially be generalized to other disease states and immunological phenotypes. A total of fewer than 200 TCR beta chains were listed by the study as associated with cytomegalovirus. The validation cohort had no HLA typing available for a later analysis, so co-occurrence within that cohort was assessed over all 120 repertoires.

Library preparation employed the immunoSEQ multiplex PCR assay. On the study's bioinformatics: A statistical classification framework was built for diagnosing cytomegalovirus status from the catalog of TCR beta chain sequences. The source is immuneACCESS, and TCRdb retained only in-frame sequences with V and J called. Part of the clones is not carried over; for the studies checked, unresolved V genes explain less than half of this, and the remainder is unexplained. The V and J calls and clone size were taken over from that table, and D and trimming were inferred from the DNA. The sample table lists about 73,000 clones, 85% to 95% of them with a count of one. In total, the top ten clones hold approximately 3.4% of the sample. Details on this clone: What this receptor recognizes is not known. It has no much larger one-base neighbor in the sample; base qualities were not kept.

Trimming takes 5 bases off V and 3 bases off J; junction bases not matched to a gene: 10. Sequences MNHNS (CDR1) and SASEGT (CDR2) are obtained from the germline V gene. The CDR3 contains 15 residues, cysteine and phenylalanine counted. Only CDR3 DNA remains: 45 bases, in frame from the first base. Separate from the approximately 730-subject first cohort, the validation cohort of over 90 subjects was the group to which the donors belonged. The sequence was collected from a young man in good health and CMV-seronegative. Sequencing was performed on PBMCs. The sequence is built from TRBV6-1 and TRBJ2-7; 7 junctional bases match TRBD1. The DNA reads TGTGCCAGCAGTAAAAAGACAGGGTTGAACTACGAGCAGTACTTC. Translated, this is CASSKKTGLNYEQYF.